Presented here are 23 T cell receptor beta chains from one specimen sequenced in a study of PD-1 blockade in classical Hodgkin lymphoma. The table came from immunoSEQ multiplex PCR; TCRdb's copy has only in-frame clones and leaves some out. The sample lists approximately 44,000 clones; just over 65% were seen once. Regarding time point: cycle 4 day 1 (C4D1), after five to seven weeks of nivolumab. Every patient was affected by relapse after autologous stem cell transplantation, while exposure to brentuximab vedotin was not uniform. Source: peripheral blood mononuclear cells (PBMCs), taken before the fourth cycle of nivolumab. The source of these receptors is a human donor with classical Hodgkin lymphoma.

This clone was found many times. The CDR3 protein is CASNVGIASPLHF. The CDR3 DNA reads as TGTGCCAGTAACGTAGGGATCGCTTCACCCCTCCACTTT. J is TRBJ1-6 and V is TRBV19; D not certain. CDR3 length: 13 amino acids. Germline CDR1 reads LNHDA; CDR2 reads SQIVND (reference sequence). Trimming took off 7 bases at V and 9 bases at J, with 13 bases between the two ends.

This rearrangement joins TRBV28 to TRBJ2-7; D may correspond to TRBD1 or TRBD2 (6 bases each). V was cut by 7 bases and J by 9 bases, with 22 bases left in between. This CDR3 region has 14 residues. Looked up from germline, CDR1 is MDHEN and CDR2 is SYDVKM. The CDR3: CASKLGGPSGGQYF. CDR3 coding DNA: TGTGCCAGCAAACTTGGGGGGCCCTCCGGAGGGCAGTACTTC.

Written as DNA, the CDR3 is TGTGCCAGCAGTCGGGTAACCACTGAAGCTTTCTTT. Its translation: CASSRVTTEAFF. The chain is built from TRBV28 and TRBJ1-1, with D uncertain. The CDR3 extends over 12 amino acids. The V end was cut by 5 bases, the J end by 4 bases, with 8 bases between. The germline V gene has CDR1 MDHEN and CDR2 SYDVKM.

The chain recombines TRBV28 with TRBJ2-3; 9 bases align to TRBD2. The CDR3 extends over 15 amino acids. Trimming cost V 6 bases and J 2 bases; bases outside gene matches: 6. The germline CDR1 and CDR2 sequences are MDHEN and SYDVKM. CDR3 sequence (DNA): TGTGCCAGCAGCGTAGCGGGGGACCTCACAGATACGCAGTATTTT. It is translated as CASSVAGDLTDTQYF.

The chain links TRBV7-9 to TRBJ1-4; D might be TRBD1 (6 bases). This CDR3 has 16 amino acids. CDR1 is SEHNR, CDR2 FQNEAQ, per germline (reference sequence). V lost 5 bases and J 2 bases, leaving 15 bases between the germline ends. The CDR3 sequence is CASSVTGFATNEKLFF. In nucleotides, the CDR3 is TGTGCCAGCAGCGTAACAGGGTTCGCGACTAATGAAAAACTGTTTTTT. The variable domain in full, with the rest retrieved from reference TRBV7-9 and TRBJ1-4, is DTGVSQNPRHKITKRGQNVTFRCDPISEHNRLYWYRQTLGQGPEFLTYFQNEAQLEKSRLLSDRFSAERPKGSFSTLEIQRTEQGDSAMYLCASSVTGFATNEKLFFGSGTQLSVL.

There are many counts of this clone. The chain couples TRBV27 to TRBJ1-3, with a tentative D call TRBD1 (5 bases). The CDR3 sequence is 13 residues long. Trimming cost V 8 bases and J 4 bases, with 12 bases left between them. Per the germline V gene, CDR1 is MNHEY and CDR2 is SMNVEV (reference sequence). The DNA for the CDR3 is TGTGCCAGCTCGGGAGCAGGGGGAAACACCATATATTTT. It translates to CASSGAGGNTIYF.

The chain joins TRBV5-1 to TRBJ1-4; TRBD1 matches 10 bases. The germline V gene encodes CDR1 SGHRS and CDR2 YFSETQ. This CDR3 spans 15 amino acids. Trimming cost V 4 bases and J 7 bases; bases outside gene matches: 7. DNA for the CDR3: TGCGCCAGCAGCGTGACAGGGGGCTACGGTGAAAAACTGTTTTTT. Its protein is CASSVTGGYGEKLFF. The full variable domain, its missing parts supplied by reference TRBV5-1 and TRBJ1-4, is KAGVTQTPRYLIKTRGQQVTLSCSPISGHRSVSWYQQTPGQGLQFLFEYFSETQRNKGNFPGRFSGRQFSNSRSEMNVSTLELGDSALYLCASSVTGGYGEKLFFGSGTQLSVL.

The rearrangement links TRBV5-6 to TRBJ2-7; weak D call: TRBD2 (6 bases). V gave up 6 bases and J gave up 0 bases, with 13 bases separating them. CDR1 is SGHDT, CDR2 YYEEEE, per germline. The CDR3 has 14 amino acids. The CDR3 protein is CASIIRGVSYEQYF. CDR3 sequence (DNA): TGTGCCAGCATCATCCGCGGGGTCTCCTACGAGCAGTACTTC.

As for this clone: Different DNA sequences within this sample yield the same CDR3. The V gene is TRBV5-1, the J gene TRBJ1-4; the D is unclear. The V gene's germline CDR1 is SGHRS and CDR2 YFSETQ. CDR3 length: 15 residues. V gave up 0 bases and J gave up 0 bases, with 6 bases separating them. The CDR3 region is CASSLDGTTNEKLFF. CDR3 DNA: TGCGCCAGCAGCTTGGATGGGACAACTAATGAAAAACTGTTTTTT. The entire variable domain, with the rest obtained from reference TRBV5-1 and TRBJ1-4, is as follows: KAGVTQTPRYLIKTRGQQVTLSCSPISGHRSVSWYQQTPGQGLQFLFEYFSETQRNKGNFPGRFSGRQFSNSRSEMNVSTLELGDSALYLCASSLDGTTNEKLFFGSGTQLSVL.

This chain's CDR3 is CASSWIPWGDTQYF. The CDR3 DNA is TGCGCCAGCAGTTGGATCCCATGGGGAGATACGCAGTATTTT. V and J are TRBV10-2 and TRBJ2-3; D not resolved. V lost 5 bases to trimming and J lost 5 bases, with 14 bases between them. The CDR3 length is 14 residues. CDR1 is WSHSY and CDR2 is SAAADI in the germline V gene.

The V gene is TRBV5-1, the J gene TRBJ1-3; no clear D. Germline V gives CDR1 SGHRS, CDR2 YFSETQ. Trimming removed 0 bases at V and 3 bases at J, with 1 base between. The CDR3 spans 12 residues. CDR3 sequence: CASSLVGNTIYF. In DNA, the CDR3 is TGCGCCAGCAGCTTGGTTGGAAACACCATATATTTT. Using reference TRBV5-1 and TRBJ1-3 for the parts outside the CDR3, the full variable domain is KAGVTQTPRYLIKTRGQQVTLSCSPISGHRSVSWYQQTPGQGLQFLFEYFSETQRNKGNFPGRFSGRQFSNSRSEMNVSTLELGDSALYLCASSLVGNTIYFGEGSWLTVV.

The sample holds one count of this clone. The chain couples TRBV21-1 to TRBJ1-6. TRBV21-1 represents a pseudogene. The CDR3 spans 15 residues. For the CDR3, the DNA is TGTGCCAGCAGCGCGTCGGGGGGGTGCAATTCACCCCTCCACTTT. Translating gives CASSASGGCNSPLHF.

This rearrangement joins TRBV4-3 to TRBJ2-7; D is possibly TRBD2 (5 bases). CDR3 length: 14 residues. The germline gives CDR1 LGHNA, CDR2 YSLEER. Deletions cut 4 bases from V and 7 bases from J, with 17 bases between. DNA for the CDR3: TGCGCCAGCAGCCTGGACTTCCGAACGGGGGAGCAGTACTTC. Residues: CASSLDFRTGEQYF.

About this clone: Other DNA variants within this sample encode the same CDR3. This sequence joins TRBV6-5 and TRBJ1-6; D remains unclear. This CDR3 is 13 amino acids long. Germline assignment: CDR1 MNHEY and CDR2 SVGAGI. The ends were cut back, 0 bases at V and 8 bases at J, with 5 bases in the middle. Here the CDR3 DNA reads TGTGCCAGCAGTTACTCCCAGGATTCACCCCTCCACTTT. Translation gives CASSYSQDSPLHF.

The count of this clone is one. The chain joins TRBV19 to TRBJ2-7; a weak D match, TRBD1 (6 bases). Germline V gene data show CDR1 as LNHDA and CDR2 as SQIVND (reference sequence). Trimming left V 1 base short and J 0 bases short, with 10 bases between. This CDR3 is built from 15 residues. The CDR3 region is CASSIADSSSYEQYF. DNA for the CDR3: TGTGCCAGTAGTATAGCGGACAGCAGCTCCTACGAGCAGTACTTC.

V is TRBV19 and J is TRBJ1-5, with D unresolved. Germline-derived CDR1 and CDR2 are LNHDA and SQIVND (reference sequence). The CDR3 is made up of 14 amino acids. Between the trimmed V and J ends, which lost 7 bases and 2 bases, there was a span of 12 bases. The CDR3 sequence: CASTPTVGNQPQHF. The CDR3 DNA reads TGTGCCAGTACTCCGACCGTAGGCAATCAGCCCCAGCATTTT.

This clone was found once. The chain carries TRBV28 and TRBJ2-7; the match to TRBD2 covers 10 bases. The CDR3 has 15 residues. Germline V CDR1 and CDR2: MDHEN, SYDVKM. The V gene end was trimmed by 3 bases and the J gene end by 9 bases; junction bases not matched to a gene: 11. CDR3 DNA sequence: TGTGCCAGCAGTTTGGCTCTAAAGCGGGAGGGGAGGCAGTACTTC. Its translation: CASSLALKREGRQYF.

This chain links TRBV5-4 with TRBJ1-1; perhaps TRBD1 as D (5 bases). CDR1 SGHNT and CDR2 YYREEE come from the germline V gene (reference sequence). The length of the CDR3 is 13 residues. The germline V and J ends were trimmed by 3 bases and 3 bases, with 9 bases remaining between them. The CDR3 nucleotides are TGTGCCAGCAGCTCTGACAGATACACTGAAGCTTTCTTT. It yields the protein CASSSDRYTEAFF. The full variable domain, rest sourced from reference TRBV5-4 and TRBJ1-1, is ETGVTQSPTHLIKTRGQQVTLRCSSQSGHNTVSWYQQALGQGPQFIFQYYREEENGRGNFPPRFSGLQFPNYSSELNVNALELDDSALYLCASSSDRYTEAFFGQGTRLTVV.

The gene calls are TRBV7-4 and TRBJ1-2, with 8 bases fitting TRBD1. Germline V gene data show CDR1 as SGHVT and CDR2 as SQSDAQ. The J segment lost 4 bases and the V segment lost 2 bases, leaving 3 bases of the junction unmatched. CDR3 size: 14 residues. The CDR3 loop reads CASSLNRGSYGYTF. In DNA form, the CDR3 reads TGTGCCAGCAGCTTAAACAGGGGGTCCTATGGCTACACCTTC.

The J gene is TRBJ2-4, the V gene TRBV7-2; D remains unclear. Trimming pared 1 base from V and 3 bases from J, leaving 1 base between. CDR1 SGHTA and CDR2 FQGNSA come from the germline V gene. The CDR3 extends over 12 amino acids. The CDR3 region is CASSLDKNIQYF. The CDR3 nucleotides read TGTGCCAGCAGCTTAGACAAAAACATTCAGTACTTC.

This clone was seen only a few times. This chain joins TRBV10-3 and TRBJ1-1, with a weak D call TRBD1 (5 bases). CDR3 length: 13 residues. Germline V gene sequence: CDR1 ENHRY, CDR2 SYGVKD. The V end lost 6 bases, the J end lost 1 base, and 9 bases lay between the germline ends. CDR3 protein: CAIRLQENTEAFF. The CDR3 coding sequence is TGTGCCATCAGACTACAGGAGAACACTGAAGCTTTCTTT.

The chain carries TRBV15 and TRBJ1-5; unclear D gene. Germline V gene data show CDR1 as LNHNV and CDR2 as YYDKDF (reference sequence). The CDR3 sequence is 18 residues long. The V end was cut by 4 bases, the J end by 3 bases, with 22 bases between. Here the CDR3 DNA reads TGTGCCACCAGCACATCCTTACCCCGGGCCCCCCTCAATCAGCCCCAGCATTTT. Translated: CATSTSLPRAPLNQPQHF.

The chain links TRBV9 to TRBJ1-2; weak D call: TRBD1 (6 bases). Germline CDR1 is SGDLS and CDR2 is YYNGEE. The length of the CDR3 is 15 residues. V lost 5 bases, J lost 1 base, and 15 bases lay in between. Written as DNA, the CDR3 is TGTGCCAGCAGTTACGGACAGTCCATTAACTATGGCTACACCTTC. It yields the protein CASSYGQSINYGYTF.